The rows below give T cell receptor beta chains drawn from one sample of a study of cytomegalovirus exposure and HLA in healthy donors. Generated by immunoSEQ multiplex PCR, the TCRdb table keeps only in-frame clones and is missing some. Among 100,000 to 150,000 clones listed, over 60% were seen once. The specimen sequenced was PBMCs. Receptor source: a woman aged 40 to 50 in good health and CMV-seropositive. Each CDR3 is given with its conserved first and last residue. Each record gives: J gene, D gene, V gene, clone size, CDR3 DNA, CDR3 protein. D genes are given only for firm matches. Size tells how often a clone was seen (once, few, many) or the class of an expanded clone, and some rows leave it out.

TRBJ1-1 . TRBV9 . TGTGCCAGCAGCGCCATCACAGCGAACACTGAAGCTTTCTTT CASSAITANTEAFF
TRBJ1-6 . TRBV27 . TGTGCCAGCAAACGGACAGCGGATTCACCCCTCCACTTT CASKRTADSPLHF
TRBJ2-4 . TRBV29-1 . TGCAGCGTGGGACTTCAACTAGCCAAAAACATTCAGTACTTC CSVGLQLAKNIQYF
TRBJ1-2 TRBD1 TRBV6-5 once TGTGCCAGCAGTTACGCGGGACAGGGCTCGGATGGCTACACCTTC CASSYAGQGSDGYTF
TRBJ1-6 TRBD1 TRBV14 . TGTGCCAGCAGTCTCCGGGACAGCTATAATTCACCCCTCCACTTT CASSLRDSYNSPLHF
TRBJ1-6 TRBD1 TRBV4-3 . TGCGCCAGCAGCCAAGATCAAGGGGGCAATTCACCCCTCCACTTT CASSQDQGGNSPLHF
TRBJ2-5 . TRBV6-5 . TGTGCCAGCAGTTATAAAGGGGCGAGGGAGACCCAGTACTTC CASSYKGARETQYF
TRBJ2-5 . TRBV5-6 . TGTGCCAGCAGCTTGGGGTTCGGTGAGACCCAGTACTTC CASSLGFGETQYF
TRBJ1-1 . TRBV2 . TGTGCCAGCAGCCCTCCCGGGGGCACTGAAGCTTTCTTT CASSPPGGTEAFF
TRBJ2-5 . TRBV6-5 . TGTGCCAGCAGTTCGACAGTCTACCCGGAGACCCAGTACTTC CASSSTVYPETQYF
TRBJ2-1 TRBD1 TRBV6-4 . TGTGCCAGCAGTCCAGGACAGGGGGCAGGGAATGAGCAGTTCTTC CASSPGQGAGNEQFF
TRBJ1-2 . TRBV2 . TGTGCCAGCAGTTGGACATTCGGCTCCTCTAACTATGGCTACACCTTC CASSWTFGSSNYGYTF
TRBJ2-7 TRBD1 TRBV11-2 few TGTGCCAGCAGCCGGCGCGGGACAGGTAACTACGAGCAGTACTTC CASSRRGTGNYEQYF
TRBJ1-2 . TRBV6-1 . TGTGCCAGCCAGACAGCTTATGGCTACACCTTC CASQTAYGYTF
TRBJ2-3 TRBD2 TRBV7-8 . TGTGCCAGCAGCCCGGCGGCGGGGGGCCCTAGCACAGATACGCAGTATTTT CASSPAAGGPSTDTQYF
TRBJ2-7 TRBD1 TRBV29-1 . TGCAGCGCGCGACAGGGCATTTTCTACGAGCAGTACTTC CSARQGIFYEQYF
TRBJ1-2 TRBD1 TRBV4-2 . TGTGCCAGCAGCCCCATAAAAACCCGGGACAGGGGGCCTGGTAACTATGGCTACACCTTC CASSPIKTRDRGPGNYGYTF
TRBJ2-3 . TRBV29-1 . TGCAGCGTTGACTACCTGGGGCAGGAAGCAGATACGCAGTATTTT CSVDYLGQEADTQYF
TRBJ1-2 TRBD1 TRBV13 . TGTGCCAGCACCTTAAACAGGGGTGAAGGAGGCTACACCTTC CASTLNRGEGGYTF
TRBJ2-1 . TRBV19 . TGTGCCAGTAGCCTTTACAGGGAAGGGAGTGAGCAGTTCTTC CASSLYREGSEQFF
TRBJ1-2 . TRBV6-1 . TGTGCCAGCAAAACGGGGTTTGACGGCTACACCTTC CASKTGFDGYTF
TRBJ2-7 TRBD2 TRBV5-1 few TGCGCCAGCAGCTTGGCCGGGCGAAGGGAGGGCGAGCAGTACTTC CASSLAGRREGEQYF
TRBJ1-3 TRBD1 TRBV7-8 . TGTGCCAGCAGCTTGGACAGGGCAAGGGGAAACACCATATATTTT CASSLDRARGNTIYF
TRBJ1-1 . TRBV4-3 . TGCGCCAGCAGCCAAGACGGGAGGGGACGGACTGAAGCTTTCTTT CASSQDGRGRTEAFF
TRBJ1-1 . TRBV29-1 . TGCAGCGTAGTGGGGGGGAGGAGCAACACTGAAGCTTTCTTT CSVVGGRSNTEAFF
TRBJ1-1 . TRBV29-1 . TGCAGCGCTCAAAGAAGGGGCACGAACACTGAAGCTTTCTTT CSAQRRGTNTEAFF
TRBJ1-1 . TRBV6-5 few TGTGCCAGCTCCCGGGGAGGGGGGAACACTGAAGCTTTCTTT CASSRGGGNTEAFF
TRBJ2-2 TRBD1 TRBV25-1 . TGTGCCAGCAGGAATACGGACAGGGGTGGCACCGGGGAGCTGTTTTTT CASRNTDRGGTGELFF
TRBJ1-1 . TRBV12-5 . TGTGCTAGTGGTTTGGTACCAAACGGTAACACTGAAGCTTTCTTT CASGLVPNGNTEAFF
TRBJ2-7 . TRBV4-1 . TGCGCCAGCAGCCAAGATCAGGGGTACGAGCAGTACTTC CASSQDQGYEQYF
TRBJ2-6 . TRBV7-9 few TGTGCCAGCAGCCTCAACCGAGACATCTCTGGGGCCAACGTCCTGACTTTC CASSLNRDISGANVLTF
TRBJ1-2 TRBD1 TRBV7-6 . TGTGCCAGCAGCCGACAGGGGGCGTGGGGCTACACCTTC CASSRQGAWGYTF
TRBJ1-6 TRBD1 TRBV5-1 . TGCGCCAGCAGACAGACAGGGGTGAATTCACCCCTCCACTTT CASRQTGVNSPLHF
TRBJ2-7 TRBD1 TRBV6-6 . TGTGCCAGCAGTTCGGGACAGCTCATAAGTCGCGAGCAGTACTTC CASSSGQLISREQYF
TRBJ2-1 . TRBV6-1 . TGTGCCAGCAGTGAATCCCTCCTCTACAATGAGCAGTTCTTC CASSESLLYNEQFF
TRBJ2-7 TRBD1 TRBV5-1 few TGCGCCAGCAGCTTGGGGGGACAGGGGGGCTACGAGCAGTACTTC CASSLGGQGGYEQYF
TRBJ1-2 . TRBV19 few TGTGCCAGTACCTCGGCAGGGGTCGGCTACACCTTC CASTSAGVGYTF
TRBJ1-2 . TRBV2 few TGTGCCAGCAGTGATCTGGGGATAGGGGCCTATGGCTACACCTTC CASSDLGIGAYGYTF
TRBJ2-1 TRBD2 TRBV7-2 once TGTGCCAGCAGCTTAGGCGGTCCCGGGACTAGCGGGGAAAATGAGCAGTTCTTC CASSLGGPGTSGENEQFF
TRBJ1-2 . TRBV7-9 few TGTGCCACCCCCAATCGGTTAGCTAACTATGGCTACACCTTC CATPNRLANYGYTF
TRBJ2-7 . TRBV10-3 . TGTGCCATCAGTGGTGGAGGAGGGTCAACCTACGAGCAGTACTTC CAISGGGGSTYEQYF
TRBJ2-1 . TRBV11-2 . TGTGCCAGCAGCCCCTCTAGCGTGTATTACAATGAGCAGTTCTTC CASSPSSVYYNEQFF
TRBJ2-3 . TRBV7-2 . TGTGCCAGCAGCTCGCCTACAGGGCGCATTACAGATACGCAGTATTTT CASSSPTGRITDTQYF
TRBJ1-1 . TRBV18 . TGTGCCAGCTCATTGTGGGGGGACACTGAAGCTTTCTTT CASSLWGDTEAFF
TRBJ2-2 . TRBV5-1 . TGCGCCAGCAGCGCTGACAGGGGGGAGCTGTTTTTT CASSADRGELFF
TRBJ2-6 TRBD1 TRBV7-6 . TGTGCCAGCAGCTCAGGGACAGCCGGGGCCAACGTCCTGACTTTC CASSSGTAGANVLTF
TRBJ2-5 TRBD1 TRBV9 . TGTGCCAGCAGCGTAGGACAGGGGGCTTGGGAGACCCAGTACTTC CASSVGQGAWETQYF
TRBJ2-7 . TRBV4-3 . TGCGCCAGCAGCCAAGACAGGGCCTACGAGCAGTACTTC CASSQDRAYEQYF
TRBJ2-3 TRBD2 TRBV6-5 . TGTGCCAGCAGTTACACGGCGGGGGGCACAGATACGCAGTATTTT CASSYTAGGTDTQYF
TRBJ2-6 . TRBV9 . TGTGCCAGCAGCCGGAGGCCTGGGGCCAACGTCCTGACTTTC CASSRRPGANVLTF
TRBJ1-1 TRBD1 TRBV4-1 . TGCGCCAGCAGCCAATGGGACAGTGCCATACGGACTGAAGCTTTCTTT CASSQWDSAIRTEAFF
TRBJ1-6 . TRBV11-2 . TGTGCCAGCAGCTTCGAGACACTAGGAAATTCACCCCTCCACTTT CASSFETLGNSPLHF
TRBJ2-5 TRBD2 TRBV25-1 . TGTGCCAGCCGACATTTTGGCGGGGGGGGCGAGACCCAGTACTTC CASRHFGGGGETQYF
TRBJ1-1 . TRBV4-1 . TGCGCCAGCAGCCAAGCGGGGGAGACTGGGGACACTGAAGCTTTCTTT CASSQAGETGDTEAFF
TRBJ2-6 . TRBV7-9 . TGTGCCAGCAGCTTACGGTCCTCTGGGGCCAACGTCCTGACTTTC CASSLRSSGANVLTF
TRBJ2-5 TRBD2 TRBV27 few TGTGCCAGCAGTCCGACGCGGGACTATGAGACCCAGTACTTC CASSPTRDYETQYF